These 19 T cell receptor beta chains came from one sample sequenced in a study of blood T cell repertoires in COVID-19. Profiling relied on immunoSEQ multiplex PCR, and the TCRdb table lists in-frame clones only, not all of them. Among about 140,000 clones listed, approximately 88% were seen once. Material: peripheral blood. The receptors derive from a man aged 60 to 75 with active or convalescent COVID-19.

The gene calls are TRBV12-3 or TRBV12-4 and TRBJ2-1; D is unresolved. This CDR3 has 13 amino acids. V lost 6 bases and J 5 bases, leaving 11 bases between the germline ends. The CDR3 sequence is CASSLRHDNEQFF. In nucleotides, the CDR3 is TGTGCCAGCAGCCTACGACACGACAATGAGCAGTTCTTC.

The V gene is TRBV24-1, the J gene TRBJ2-1; 16 bases are a match to TRBD2. This CDR3 is 20 amino acids long. CDR1 and CDR2 (germline): KGHDR, SFDVKD. Losses at the gene ends were 1 base for V and 2 bases for J; bases not matched to a gene: 7. This chain's CDR3 is CATSDFGGLAGGPPYNEQFF. The CDR3 DNA sequence: TGTGCCACCAGTGATTTCGGGGGACTAGCGGGAGGGCCCCCCTACAATGAGCAGTTCTTC.

The chain recombines TRBV19 with TRBJ1-5, with D possibly matching TRBD1 (5 bases). CDR3 length equals 16 residues. From germline, CDR1 is LNHDA and CDR2 SQIVND (reference sequence). The V gene lost 2 bases and the J gene lost 2 bases, with 13 bases spanning the gap. CDR3 DNA sequence: TGTGCCAGTAGTATAATGGGGCCTGGGGGCAATCAGCCCCAGCATTTT. This gives the protein CASSIMGPGGNQPQHF.

The chain couples TRBV6-1 to TRBJ1-5; D unresolved. V shed 3 bases and J shed 5 bases, with 17 bases lying between them. This CDR3 comprises 16 residues. CDR1 is MNHNS, CDR2 SASEGT, per germline. The CDR3, as DNA: TGTGCCAGCAGTGAGACGGGGATGCGGTATGATCAGCCCCAGCATTTT. It translates to CASSETGMRYDQPQHF.

This clone was seen just once. The chain joins TRBV3-1 (or the pseudogene TRBV3-2) to TRBJ2-5; 9 nucleotides agree with TRBD2. This CDR3 spans 14 amino acids. Per germline, CDR1 LGHDT and CDR2 YNNKEL (reference sequence). The J segment lost 4 bases and the V segment lost 5 bases, leaving 5 bases of the junction unmatched. CDR3 protein: CASSLREGRETQYF. CDR3 in DNA: TGTGCCAGCAGCTTGCGGGAGGGCCGAGAGACCCAGTACTTC.

As regards this clone: Other DNA sequences of this sample code for an identical CDR3. J is TRBJ1-1 and V is TRBV11-2; D uncertain. The CDR3 loop spans 15 amino acids. Per germline, CDR1 SGHAT and CDR2 FQNNGV. With 1 base removed from V and 0 bases from J, the gap between germline ends came to 9 bases. The CDR3: CASSLVAGLNTEAFF. CDR3 coding DNA: TGTGCCAGCAGCTTAGTGGCGGGGTTGAACACTGAAGCTTTCTTT.

The gene calls are TRBV4-2 and TRBJ2-3; possibly TRBD1 for D (6 bases). This CDR3 contains 15 residues. Germline assignment: CDR1 LGHNA and CDR2 YNFKEQ. The V end lost 5 bases, the J end lost 0 bases, and 12 bases lay between the germline ends. This chain's CDR3 is CASSARDTSTDTQYF. CDR3 DNA: TGTGCCAGCAGCGCCCGGGACACTAGCACAGATACGCAGTATTTT.

The J gene is TRBJ2-7, the V gene TRBV14; 9 positions agree with TRBD1. Trimming cost V 6 bases and J 5 bases; bases outside gene matches: 5. Germline CDR1 is SGHDN and CDR2 is FVKESK. The CDR3 contains 13 residues. The chain's CDR3 is CASSRTGDHEQYF. CDR3 bases: TGTGCCAGCAGTCGGACAGGGGACCACGAGCAGTACTTC.

The CDR3 sequence: CASSHPQGGNEKLFF. The CDR3 DNA is TGTGCCAGCAGCCATCCACAGGGGGGTAATGAAAAACTGTTTTTT. The rearrangement joins TRBV3-1 (or the pseudogene TRBV3-2) to TRBJ1-4; 8 bases match TRBD1. After removal of 3 bases from V and 4 bases from J, the junction contained 4 bases not matched to a gene. The CDR3 extends over 15 amino acids. Germline lookup yields CDR1 LGHDT and CDR2 YNNKEL (reference sequence).

The CDR3 region is CASSLIGTGGETQYF. CDR3 sequence (DNA): TGTGCCAGCAGTTTGATTGGGACAGGGGGTGAGACCCAGTACTTC. The chain is built from TRBV28 and TRBJ2-5; 11 nucleotides match TRBD1. V trimming: 3 bases; J trimming: 5 bases; junction bases outside the gene matches: 5. The CDR3 totals 15 residues. Germline V gene data show CDR1 as MDHEN and CDR2 as SYDVKM.

For the CDR3, the DNA is TGTGCCAGCAGCCATTTGGGGGGGATGAACACTGAAGCTTTCTTT. Amino acid sequence: CASSHLGGMNTEAFF. This chain joins TRBV2 and TRBJ1-1; D is possibly TRBD1 (5 bases). The V gene's germline CDR1 is SNHLY and CDR2 FYNNEI. CDR3 length: 15 amino acids. The V end lost 6 bases, the J end lost 0 bases, and 14 bases lay between the germline ends.

The chain links TRBV24-1 to TRBJ2-2; the match to TRBD1 covers 8 bases. Trimming took 9 bases from V and 2 from J; bases not matched to a gene: 7. CDR1 KGHDR and CDR2 SFDVKD come from the germline V gene. CDR3 length equals 15 residues. CDR3 in amino acids: CATGSDRGNTGELFF. CDR3 in DNA: TGTGCCACCGGCTCTGACAGGGGAAACACCGGGGAGCTGTTTTTT.

The chain uses TRBV29-1 and TRBJ2-7; TRBD1 matches 9 bases. Germline CDR1 and CDR2: SQVTM and ANQGSEA. The CDR3 runs to 12 residues. The V segment lost 4 bases and the J segment 7 bases; nucleotides outside the gene matches: 5. The CDR3 reads CSVGRTGEEQYF. The DNA for the CDR3 is TGCAGCGTTGGACGGACAGGGGAGGAGCAGTACTTC.

The chain employs TRBV4-1 and TRBJ1-4, with a possible D match to TRBD1 (5 bases). The CDR3 is 14 amino acids. CDR1 is MGHRA, CDR2 YSYEKL, per germline. V was pared by 2 bases and J by 6 bases, with 10 bases between. CDR3 nucleotides: TGCGCCAGCAGCCAACAGGGTTCCTATGAAAAACTGTTTTTT. This codes for CASSQQGSYEKLFF.

The rearrangement uses TRBV3-1 (or the pseudogene TRBV3-2) and TRBJ2-7, with 12 nucleotides matching TRBD2. Germline V gene data show CDR1 as LGHDT and CDR2 as YNNKEL (reference sequence). The CDR3 extends over 15 amino acids. J lost 2 bases, V lost 4 bases, and 3 bases had no gene match. The CDR3 bases are TGTGCCAGCAGCCCTAGGACTAGCGGGACCTACGAGCAGTACTTC. This sequence encodes CASSPRTSGTYEQYF.

This chain connects TRBV7-2 to TRBJ2-3; TRBD2 matches 8 bases. This CDR3 is built from 18 residues. CDR1 and CDR2 (germline): SGHTA, FQGNSA. The V segment lost 5 bases and the J segment 0 bases; nucleotides outside the gene matches: 13. CDR3: CASSPRGSGASSTDTQYF. In DNA form, the CDR3 reads TGTGCCAGCAGCCCACGGGGTAGCGGGGCTTCTAGCACAGATACGCAGTATTTT.

The chain is built from TRBV7-2 and TRBJ2-7; D unclear. The germline V gene has CDR1 SGHTA and CDR2 FQGNSA. CDR3 length: 14 residues. Trimming removed 1 base at V and 2 bases at J, with 9 bases between. CDR3 residues: CASSLEHSTYEQYF. CDR3 in DNA: TGTGCCAGCAGCTTAGAGCACAGCACCTACGAGCAGTACTTC.

The J gene is TRBJ2-7, the V gene TRBV2; TRBD1 might be the D (7 bases). Looked up from germline, CDR1 is SNHLY and CDR2 is FYNNEI. V dropped 1 base and J dropped 2 bases, with 9 bases sitting between them. This CDR3 spans 14 amino acids. The CDR3 loop reads CASSEGRGPYEQYF. In DNA, the CDR3 is TGTGCCAGCAGTGAAGGGAGGGGGCCCTACGAGCAGTACTTC.

The J gene is TRBJ2-2, the V gene TRBV6-4; tentatively, D is TRBD1 (6 bases). The ends were cut back, 6 bases at V and 5 bases at J, with 10 bases in the middle. Germline CDR1 MRHNA, CDR2 SNTAGT. The CDR3 spans 13 residues. The chain's CDR3 is CASSATGTGELFF. CDR3 coding DNA: TGTGCCAGCAGCGCTACAGGGACCGGGGAGCTGTTTTTT.